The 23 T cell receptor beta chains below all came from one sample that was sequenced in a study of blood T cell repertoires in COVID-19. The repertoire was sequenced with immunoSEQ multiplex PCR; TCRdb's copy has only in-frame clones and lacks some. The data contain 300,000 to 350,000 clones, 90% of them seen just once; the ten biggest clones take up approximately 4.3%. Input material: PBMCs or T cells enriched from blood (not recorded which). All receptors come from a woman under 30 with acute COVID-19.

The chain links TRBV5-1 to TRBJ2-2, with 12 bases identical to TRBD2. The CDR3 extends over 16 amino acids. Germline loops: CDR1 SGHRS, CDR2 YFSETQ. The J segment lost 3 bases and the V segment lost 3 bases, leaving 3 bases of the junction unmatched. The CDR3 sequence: CASSSSGRAHTGELFF. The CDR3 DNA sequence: TGCGCCAGCAGCTCTAGCGGGAGGGCGCACACCGGGGAGCTGTTTTTT.

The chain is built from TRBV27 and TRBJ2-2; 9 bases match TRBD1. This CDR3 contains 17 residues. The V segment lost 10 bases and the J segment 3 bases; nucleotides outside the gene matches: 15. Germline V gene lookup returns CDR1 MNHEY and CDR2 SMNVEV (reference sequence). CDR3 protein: CATTPTVWDRDTGELFF. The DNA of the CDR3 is TGTGCCACCACACCGACCGTTTGGGACAGGGACACCGGGGAGCTGTTTTTT.

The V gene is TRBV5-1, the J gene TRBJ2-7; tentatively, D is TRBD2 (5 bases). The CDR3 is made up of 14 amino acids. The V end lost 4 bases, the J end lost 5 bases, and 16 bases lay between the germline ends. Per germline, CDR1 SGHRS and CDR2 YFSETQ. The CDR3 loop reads CASSTNGDGNEQYF. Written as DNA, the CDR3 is TGCGCCAGCAGCACAAACGGCGACGGGAACGAGCAGTACTTC. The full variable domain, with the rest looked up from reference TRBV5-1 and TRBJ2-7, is KAGVTQTPRYLIKTRGQQVTLSCSPISGHRSVSWYQQTPGQGLQFLFEYFSETQRNKGNFPGRFSGRQFSNSRSEMNVSTLELGDSALYLCASSTNGDGNEQYFGPGTRLTVT.

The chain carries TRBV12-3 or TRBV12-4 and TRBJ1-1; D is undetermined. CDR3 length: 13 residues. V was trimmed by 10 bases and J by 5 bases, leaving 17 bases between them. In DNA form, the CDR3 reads TGTGCCACATCAGTGAACCCCCCTACTGAAGCTTTCTTT. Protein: CATSVNPPTEAFF.

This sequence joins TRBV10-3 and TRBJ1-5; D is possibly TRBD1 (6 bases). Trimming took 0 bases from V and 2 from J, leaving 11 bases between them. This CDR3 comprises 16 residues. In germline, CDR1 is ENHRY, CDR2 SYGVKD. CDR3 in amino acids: CAISESGGGGNQPQHF. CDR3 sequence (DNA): TGTGCCATCAGTGAGTCAGGGGGTGGGGGCAATCAGCCCCAGCATTTT.

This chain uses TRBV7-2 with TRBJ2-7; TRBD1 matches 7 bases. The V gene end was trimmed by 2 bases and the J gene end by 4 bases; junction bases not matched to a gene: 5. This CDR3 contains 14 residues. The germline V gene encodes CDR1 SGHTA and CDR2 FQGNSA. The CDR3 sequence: CASSLTGVGYEQYF. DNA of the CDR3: TGTGCCAGCAGCTTAACAGGGGTTGGGTACGAGCAGTACTTC.

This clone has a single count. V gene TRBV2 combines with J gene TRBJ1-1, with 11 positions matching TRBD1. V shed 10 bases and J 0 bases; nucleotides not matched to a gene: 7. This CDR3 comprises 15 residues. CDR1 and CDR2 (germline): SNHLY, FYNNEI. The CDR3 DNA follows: TGTGCCACCGTCGGACAGGGGGCATTGAACACTGAAGCTTTCTTT. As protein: CATVGQGALNTEAFF. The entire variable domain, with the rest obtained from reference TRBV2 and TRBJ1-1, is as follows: EPEVTQTPSHQVTQMGQEVILRCVPISNHLYFYWYRQILGQKVEFLVSFYNNEISEKSEIFDDQFSVERPDGSNFTLKIRSTKLEDSAMYFCATVGQGALNTEAFFGQGTRLTVV.

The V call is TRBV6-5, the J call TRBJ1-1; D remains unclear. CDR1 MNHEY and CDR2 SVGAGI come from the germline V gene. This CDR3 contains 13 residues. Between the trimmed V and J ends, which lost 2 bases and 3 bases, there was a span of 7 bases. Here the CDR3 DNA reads TGTGCCAGCAGTTACCGCCGGGACACTGAAGCTTTCTTT. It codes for CASSYRRDTEAFF.

The CDR3 nucleotides read TGTGCCAGCAGTCATCGGCTCGGGGGTAACTATGGCTACACCTTC. Translating it yields CASSHRLGGNYGYTF. This sequence joins TRBV6-5 and TRBJ1-2; D perhaps matches TRBD1 (5 bases). CDR1 MNHEY and CDR2 SVGAGI come from the germline V gene. Trimming removed 5 bases at V and 1 base at J, with 14 bases between. The CDR3 has 15 residues.

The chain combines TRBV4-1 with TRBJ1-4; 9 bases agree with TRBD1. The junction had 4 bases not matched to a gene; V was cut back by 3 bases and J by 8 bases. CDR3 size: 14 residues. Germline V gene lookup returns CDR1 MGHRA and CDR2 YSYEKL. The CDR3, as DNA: TGCGCCAGCAGCCAGGGACAGGGTGACGAAAAACTGTTTTTT. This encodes CASSQGQGDEKLFF.

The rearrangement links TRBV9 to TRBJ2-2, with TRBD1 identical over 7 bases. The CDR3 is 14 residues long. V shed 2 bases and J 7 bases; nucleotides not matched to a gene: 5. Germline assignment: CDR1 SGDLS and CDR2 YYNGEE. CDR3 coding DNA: TGTGCCAGCAGCGTCCAGGGGGTGGTCGGGGAGCTGTTTTTT. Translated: CASSVQGVVGELFF.

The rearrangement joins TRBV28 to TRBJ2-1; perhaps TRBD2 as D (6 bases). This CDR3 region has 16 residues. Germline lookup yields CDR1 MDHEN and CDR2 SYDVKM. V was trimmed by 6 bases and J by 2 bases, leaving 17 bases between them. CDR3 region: CASSLSWGVPYNEQFF. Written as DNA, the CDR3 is TGTGCCAGCAGCCTATCTTGGGGGGTGCCCTACAATGAGCAGTTCTTC.

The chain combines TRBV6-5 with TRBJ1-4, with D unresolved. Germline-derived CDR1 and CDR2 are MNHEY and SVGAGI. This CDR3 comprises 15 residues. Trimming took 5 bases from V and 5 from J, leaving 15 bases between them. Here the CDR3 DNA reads TGTGCCAGCAGTCCTACGGCAGCGAACAATGAAAAACTGTTTTTT. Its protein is CASSPTAANNEKLFF.

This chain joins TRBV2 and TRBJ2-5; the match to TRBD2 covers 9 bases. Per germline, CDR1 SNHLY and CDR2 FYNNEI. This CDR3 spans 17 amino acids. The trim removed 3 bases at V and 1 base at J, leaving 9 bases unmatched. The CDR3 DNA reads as TGTGCCAGCAGTGATATGGGGATAGCGGGGGCCCAAGAGACCCAGTACTTC. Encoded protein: CASSDMGIAGAQETQYF.

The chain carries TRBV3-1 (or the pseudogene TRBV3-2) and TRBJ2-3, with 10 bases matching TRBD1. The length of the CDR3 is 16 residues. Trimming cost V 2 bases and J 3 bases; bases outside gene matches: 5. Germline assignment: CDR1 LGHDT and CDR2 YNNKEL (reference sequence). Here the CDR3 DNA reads TGTGCCAGCAGCCAATTCGACAGGGGGCTTACAGATACGCAGTATTTT. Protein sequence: CASSQFDRGLTDTQYF.

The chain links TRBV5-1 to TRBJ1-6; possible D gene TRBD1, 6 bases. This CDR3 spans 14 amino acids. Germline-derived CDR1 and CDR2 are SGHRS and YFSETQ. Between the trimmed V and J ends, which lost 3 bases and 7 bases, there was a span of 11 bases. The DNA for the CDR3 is TGCGCCAGCAGCTGGAGAGGACAGAATTCACCCCTCCACTTT. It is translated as CASSWRGQNSPLHF.

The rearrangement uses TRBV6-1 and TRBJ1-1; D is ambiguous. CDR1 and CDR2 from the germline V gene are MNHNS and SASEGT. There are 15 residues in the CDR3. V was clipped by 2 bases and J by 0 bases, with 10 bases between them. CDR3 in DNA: TGTGCCAGCAGTGAAAGTCTGAGGGTGAACACTGAAGCTTTCTTT. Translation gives CASSESLRVNTEAFF.

CDR3 sequence reads: CAWKAGLSSYNEQFF. In nucleotides, the CDR3 is TGTGCCTGGAAGGCGGGACTGAGCTCCTACAATGAGCAGTTCTTC. This chain connects TRBV30 to TRBJ2-1; D might be TRBD2 (6 bases). Trimming left V 4 bases short and J 0 bases short, with 13 bases between. In germline, CDR1 is GTSNPN, CDR2 SVGIG (reference sequence). The CDR3 sequence is 15 residues long.

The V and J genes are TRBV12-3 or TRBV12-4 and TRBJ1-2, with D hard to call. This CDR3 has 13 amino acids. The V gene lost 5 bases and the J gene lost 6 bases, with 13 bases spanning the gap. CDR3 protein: CASSPTWSHGYTF. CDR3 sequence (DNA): TGTGCCAGCAGTCCCACGTGGAGCCATGGCTACACCTTC.

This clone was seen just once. Written as DNA, the CDR3 is TGTGCCAGCAGGACGGGTAGGACAGGGACCTACGAGCAGTACTTC. Residues: CASRTGRTGTYEQYF. The rearrangement uses TRBV6-5 and TRBJ2-7, with TRBD1 matching over 8 bases. V dropped 6 bases and J dropped 2; count of bases not matched to a gene: 9. Germline loops: CDR1 MNHEY, CDR2 SVGAGI. This CDR3 comprises 15 residues.

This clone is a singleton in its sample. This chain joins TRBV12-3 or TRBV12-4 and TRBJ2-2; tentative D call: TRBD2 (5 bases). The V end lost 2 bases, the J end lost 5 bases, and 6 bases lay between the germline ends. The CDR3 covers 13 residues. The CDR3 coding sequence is TGTGCCAGCAGTTTAAGGAGGACCGGGGAGCTGTTTTTT. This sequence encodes CASSLRRTGELFF.

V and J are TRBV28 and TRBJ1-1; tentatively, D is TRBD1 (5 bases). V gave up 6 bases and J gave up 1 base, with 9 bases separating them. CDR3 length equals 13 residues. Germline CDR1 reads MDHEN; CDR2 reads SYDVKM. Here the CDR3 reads CASRGGQNTEAFF. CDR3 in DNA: TGTGCCAGCAGGGGTGGACAGAACACTGAAGCTTTCTTT.

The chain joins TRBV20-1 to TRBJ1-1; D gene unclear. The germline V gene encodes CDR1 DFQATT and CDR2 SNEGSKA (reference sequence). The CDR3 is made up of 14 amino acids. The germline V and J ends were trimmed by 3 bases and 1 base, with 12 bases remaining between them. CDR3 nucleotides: TGCAGTGCTAGTTTCTTTACGGGGAACACTGAAGCTTTCTTT. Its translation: CSASFFTGNTEAFF.